This T cell receptor beta chain was found in a study of T cells in Graves' hyperthyroidism and ophthalmopathy. On the study more broadly: Upon initial diagnosis and before any treatment, peripheral blood was collected. Whole-study results and caveats: Model output signaled ophthalmopathy a median 6.5 months ahead of onset.

This clonotype was seen only a few times. Its target is not known. Each patient was aged 18 to 65 and had newly diagnosed hyperthyroidism of under 2 months' duration. This sample holds PBMCs from about 9.3 ml fresh peripheral blood. What was amplified from RNA transcripts were TCR beta CDR3 regions. TCR CDR3 underwent first-round RT-PCR with the HTBI primer set. TCRdb analysed the multiplex PCR reads with MiXCR anew, one entry per CDR3 protein. The sample shows under 400,000 distinct CDR3 sequences, 21% of them seen only once. CDR1 and CDR2 from the germline V gene are LNHDA and SQIVND (reference sequence). This CDR3 is built from 15 residues. V gave up 3 bases and J gave up 3 bases, with 12 bases separating them.

The chain combines TRBV19 with TRBJ1-5; no clear D. The origin of this receptor is a woman aged 45 to 65 with Graves' hyperthyroidism. Specimen: blood. The CDR3 spells CASSIGGLPNQPQHF. Written as DNA, the CDR3 is TGTGCCAGTAGTATTGGAGGGCTCCCCAATCAGCCCCAGCATTTT.